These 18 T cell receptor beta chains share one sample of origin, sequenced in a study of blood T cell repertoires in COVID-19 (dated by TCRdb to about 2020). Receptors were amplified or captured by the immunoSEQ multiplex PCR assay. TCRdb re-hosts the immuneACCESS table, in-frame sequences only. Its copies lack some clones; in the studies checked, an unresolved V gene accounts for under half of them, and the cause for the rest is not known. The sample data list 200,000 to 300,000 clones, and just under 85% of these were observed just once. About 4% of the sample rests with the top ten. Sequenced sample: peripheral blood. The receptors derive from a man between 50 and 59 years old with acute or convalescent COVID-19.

The CDR3 DNA is TGTGCCAGTAGTATCCCAAGCGGGTGGGGGACCTACGAGCAGTACTTC. Translated: CASSIPSGWGTYEQYF. The genes are TRBV19 and TRBJ2-7, with D maybe TRBD2 (6 bases). Deletions cut 3 bases from V and 2 bases from J, with 17 bases between. This CDR3 has 16 amino acids. The germline CDR1 and CDR2 sequences are LNHDA and SQIVND (reference sequence).

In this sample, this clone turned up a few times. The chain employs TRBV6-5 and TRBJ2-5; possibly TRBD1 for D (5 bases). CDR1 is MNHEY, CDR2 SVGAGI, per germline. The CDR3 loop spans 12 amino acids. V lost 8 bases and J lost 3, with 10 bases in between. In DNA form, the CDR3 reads TGTGCCAGCTCTCTCAGGGAAGAGACCCAGTACTTC. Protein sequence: CASSLREETQYF.

The CDR3 protein is CASSLGLAGGAHTDTQYF. As DNA, the CDR3 is TGCGCCAGCAGCTTGGGACTAGCGGGGGGTGCACACACAGATACGCAGTATTTT. The genes are TRBV5-1 and TRBJ2-3; TRBD2 aligns across 13 bases. CDR1 SGHRS and CDR2 YFSETQ come from the germline V gene. With 0 bases clipped from V and 2 bases from J, the junction kept 6 bases outside the gene matches. The CDR3 spans 18 residues.

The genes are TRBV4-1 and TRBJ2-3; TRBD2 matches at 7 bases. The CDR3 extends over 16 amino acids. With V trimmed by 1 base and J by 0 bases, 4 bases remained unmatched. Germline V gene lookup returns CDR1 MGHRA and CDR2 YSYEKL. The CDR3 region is CASSQGLAASTDTQYF. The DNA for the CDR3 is TGCGCCAGCAGCCAAGGACTAGCAGCTAGCACAGATACGCAGTATTTT.

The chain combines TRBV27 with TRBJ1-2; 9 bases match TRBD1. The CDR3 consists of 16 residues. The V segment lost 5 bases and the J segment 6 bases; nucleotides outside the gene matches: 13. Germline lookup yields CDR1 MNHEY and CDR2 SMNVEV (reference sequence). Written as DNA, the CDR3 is TGTGCCAGCAGTCAAAACCCTCGGGGACAGGGACATGGCTACACCTTC. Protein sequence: CASSQNPRGQGHGYTF.

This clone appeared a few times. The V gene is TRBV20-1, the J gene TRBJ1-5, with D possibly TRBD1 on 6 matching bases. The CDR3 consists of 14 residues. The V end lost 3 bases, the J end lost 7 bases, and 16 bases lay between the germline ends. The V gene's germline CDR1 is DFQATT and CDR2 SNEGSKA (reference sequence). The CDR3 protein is CSASEQGQRQPQHF. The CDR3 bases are TGCAGTGCTAGTGAGCAGGGGCAAAGGCAGCCCCAGCATTTT.

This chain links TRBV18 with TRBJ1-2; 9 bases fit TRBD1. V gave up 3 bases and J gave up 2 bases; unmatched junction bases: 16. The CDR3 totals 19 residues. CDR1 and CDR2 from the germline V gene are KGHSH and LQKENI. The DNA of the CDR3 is TGTGCCAGCTCACCGGGAACAGGGGGCTCTCCTCCTATGAACTATGGCTACACCTTC. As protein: CASSPGTGGSPPMNYGYTF.

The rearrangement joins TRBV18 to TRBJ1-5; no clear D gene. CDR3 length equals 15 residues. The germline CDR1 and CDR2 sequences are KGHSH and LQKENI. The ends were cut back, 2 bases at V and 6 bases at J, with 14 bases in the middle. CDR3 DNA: TGTGCCAGCTCACCAAGCGGGCCTTCCTCTCAGCCCCAGCATTTT. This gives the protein CASSPSGPSSQPQHF.

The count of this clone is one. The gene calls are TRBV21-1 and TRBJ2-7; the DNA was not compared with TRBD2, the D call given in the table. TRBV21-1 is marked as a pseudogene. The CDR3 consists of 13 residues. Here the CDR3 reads CASSLWDFYEQYF. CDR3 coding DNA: TGTGCCAGCAGCCTTTGGGACTTCTACGAGCAGTACTTC.

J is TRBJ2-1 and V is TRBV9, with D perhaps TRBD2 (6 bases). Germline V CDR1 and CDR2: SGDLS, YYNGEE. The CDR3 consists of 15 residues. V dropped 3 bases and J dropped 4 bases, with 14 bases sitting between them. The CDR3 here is CASSESGTGYNEQFF. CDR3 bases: TGTGCCAGCAGCGAATCCGGGACTGGATACAATGAGCAGTTCTTC.

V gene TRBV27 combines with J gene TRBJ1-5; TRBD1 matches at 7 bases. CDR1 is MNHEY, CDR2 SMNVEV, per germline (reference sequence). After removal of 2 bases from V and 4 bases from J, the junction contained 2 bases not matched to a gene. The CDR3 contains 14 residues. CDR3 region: CASSLRQGNQPQHF. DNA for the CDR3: TGTGCCAGCAGTTTACGACAGGGTAATCAGCCCCAGCATTTT.

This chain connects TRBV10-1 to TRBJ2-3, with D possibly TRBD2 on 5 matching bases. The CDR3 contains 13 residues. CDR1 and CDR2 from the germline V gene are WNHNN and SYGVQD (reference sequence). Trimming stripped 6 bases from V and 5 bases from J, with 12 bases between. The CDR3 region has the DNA TGCGCCAGCAGCTTAGTGGGAGAAGATACGCAGTATTTT. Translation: CASSLVGEDTQYF.

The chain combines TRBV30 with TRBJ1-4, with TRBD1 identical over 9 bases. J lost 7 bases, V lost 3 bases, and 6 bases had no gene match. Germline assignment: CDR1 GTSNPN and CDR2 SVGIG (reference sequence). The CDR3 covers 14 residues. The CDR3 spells CAWRKTGGGEKLFF. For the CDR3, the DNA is TGTGCCTGGAGAAAGACAGGGGGAGGTGAAAAACTGTTTTTT. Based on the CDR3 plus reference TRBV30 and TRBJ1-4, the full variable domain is SQTIHQWPATLVQPVGSPLSLECTVEGTSNPNLYWYRQAAGRGLQLLFYSVGIGQISSEVPQNLSASRPQDRQFILSSKKLLLSDSGFYLCAWRKTGGGEKLFFGSGTQLSVL.

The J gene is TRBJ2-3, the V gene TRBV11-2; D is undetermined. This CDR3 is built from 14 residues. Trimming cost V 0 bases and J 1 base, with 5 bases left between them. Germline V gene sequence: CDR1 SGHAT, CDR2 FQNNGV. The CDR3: CASSLEAGTDTQYF. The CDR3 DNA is TGTGCCAGCAGCTTAGAGGCAGGCACAGATACGCAGTATTTT.

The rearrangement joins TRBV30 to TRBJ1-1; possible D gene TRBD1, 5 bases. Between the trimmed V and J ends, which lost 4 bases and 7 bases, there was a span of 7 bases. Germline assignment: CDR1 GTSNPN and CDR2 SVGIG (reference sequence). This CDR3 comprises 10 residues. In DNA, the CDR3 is TGTGCCTGGATAAGGGGTGAAGCTTTCTTT. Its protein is CAWIRGEAFF.

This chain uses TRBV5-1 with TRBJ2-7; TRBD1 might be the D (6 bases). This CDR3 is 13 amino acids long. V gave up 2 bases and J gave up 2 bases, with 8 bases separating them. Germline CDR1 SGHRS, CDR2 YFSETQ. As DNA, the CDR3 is TGCGCCAGCAGCTTCGGACAGCCCTACGAGCAGTACTTC. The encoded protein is CASSFGQPYEQYF.

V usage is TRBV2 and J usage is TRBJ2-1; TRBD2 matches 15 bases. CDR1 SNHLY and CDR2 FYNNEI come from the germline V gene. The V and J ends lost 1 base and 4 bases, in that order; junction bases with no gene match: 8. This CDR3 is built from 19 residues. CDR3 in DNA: TGTGCCAGCAGTGAAGTTGCCCGGACTAGCGGGAGGGGGTACAATGAGCAGTTCTTC. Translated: CASSEVARTSGRGYNEQFF.

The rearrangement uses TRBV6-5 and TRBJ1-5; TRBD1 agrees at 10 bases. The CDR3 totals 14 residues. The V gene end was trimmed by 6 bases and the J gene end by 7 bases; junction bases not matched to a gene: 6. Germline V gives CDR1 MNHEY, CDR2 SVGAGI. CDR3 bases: TGTGCCAGCAGACGACAGGGGGCGAGACAGCCCCAGCATTTT. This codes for CASRRQGARQPQHF.